A selection of T cell receptor beta chains follows, all from one sample in a study of spatial heterogeneity in lung cancer. MiXCR, run by TCRdb on the 5' RACE reads, gives a single entry per CDR3 protein. The sample contains 24,000 or so distinct CDR3 sequences, around 8.5% of which appear only once. The specimen was lung tumor tissue, collected at surgery. Receptor source: a male donor with early-stage non-small cell lung cancer. Each CDR3 is given with its conserved first and last residue. D genes are given only for firm matches. A row's size may be missing; if present it is once, few, many or a size class.

length,size,V,J,D,CDR3,DNA
15,many,TRBV7-9,TRBJ2-3,.,CASSLDRQGPDTQYF,TGTGCCAGCAGCTTAGATCGGCAGGGCCCAGATACGCAGTATTTT
12,many,TRBV7-9,TRBJ2-5,.,CASSLGDETQYF,TGTGCCAGCAGCTTGGGGGATGAGACCCAGTACTTC
16,many,TRBV11-2,TRBJ2-5,.,CASSLAGHLGSETQYF,TGTGCCAGCAGCTTAGCGGGACACTTAGGGTCAGAGACCCAGTACTTC
13,few,TRBV28,TRBJ2-3,.,CASSLKRIGTQYF,TGTGCCAGCAGTTTAAAAAGGATAGGTACGCAGTATTTT
14,few,TRBV7-2,TRBJ2-3,.,CASSLGPTANTQYF,TGTGCCAGCAGCTTAGGGCCGACAGCTAATACGCAGTATTTT
15,many,TRBV9,TRBJ2-1,.,CASSSRASDYNEQFF,TGTGCCAGCAGCTCTCGGGCTAGCGACTACAATGAGCAGTTCTTC
19,few,TRBV20-1,TRBJ2-4,.,CSARDPFSGTVLAKNIQYF,TGCAGTGCTAGAGATCCCTTCTCAGGGACTGTGCTAGCCAAAAACATTCAGTACTTC
19,once,TRBV12-3/TRBV12-4,TRBJ2-6,TRBD1,CASSLAKGQGPSGANVLTF,TGTGCCAGCAGTTTGGCTAAGGGACAGGGGCCCTCTGGGGCCAACGTCCTGACTTTC
15,.,TRBV18,TRBJ2-7,TRBD1,CASSPAGTGYYEQYF,TGTGCCAGCTCACCAGCCGGGACAGGGTACTACGAGCAGTACTTC
13,.,TRBV20-1,TRBJ1-5,TRBD1,CSATGTGDQPQHF,TGCAGTGCAACCGGGACAGGGGATCAGCCCCAGCATTTT
16,few,TRBV7-3,TRBJ2-2,TRBD1,CASSSTGTGNTGELFF,TGTGCCAGCAGCTCGACCGGGACAGGGAACACCGGGGAGCTGTTTTTT
16,many,TRBV4-1,TRBJ2-4,TRBD1,CASSQGFRGQGYIQYF,TGCGCCAGCAGCCAAGGCTTTCGGGGACAGGGGTACATTCAGTACTTC
13,.,TRBV7-2,TRBJ2-5,.,CASSFFGEETQYF,TGTGCCAGCAGCTTCTTTGGGGAGGAGACCCAGTACTTC
14,many,TRBV19,TRBJ2-7,.,CASSIGGPVDEQYF,TGTGCCAGTAGTATTGGTGGGCCGGTAGACGAGCAGTACTTC
15,few,TRBV3-1,TRBJ2-1,.,CASSQDLGSLNEQFF,TGTGCCAGCAGCCAAGATCTGGGGTCTCTCAATGAGCAGTTCTTC
13,few,TRBV6-5,TRBJ1-1,.,CASSYAYKTEAFF,TGTGCCAGCAGTTACGCGTATAAGACTGAAGCTTTCTTT
12,few,TRBV2,TRBJ1-2,.,CASSRGNYGYTF,TGTGCCAGCAGTCGAGGGAACTATGGCTACACCTTC
15,many,TRBV9,TRBJ2-5,.,CASSVDGRPQETQYF,TGTGCCAGCAGCGTAGATGGACGGCCCCAAGAGACCCAGTACTTC
13,many,TRBV7-2,TRBJ2-1,.,CASSLAGFGEQFF,TGTGCCAGCAGCTTAGCCGGTTTTGGTGAGCAGTTCTTC
17,many,TRBV21-1,TRBJ2-1,.,CASSKGVRGHNHNEQFF,TGTGCCAGCAGCAAAGGGGTTCGTGGACACAACCACAATGAGCAGTTCTTC
14,few,TRBV20-1,TRBJ2-7,.,CSACGILSSYEQYF,TGCAGTGCGTGCGGGATCTTAAGCTCCTACGAGCAGTACTTC
15,many,TRBV28,TRBJ2-3,TRBD2,CASSLGLVGTDTQYF,TGTGCCAGCAGCCTTGGACTAGTTGGCACAGATACGCAGTATTTT
14,.,TRBV4-1,TRBJ2-7,.,CASSQLFSGEEQYF,TGCGCCAGCAGCCAGCTCTTTTCAGGGGAAGAGCAGTACTTC
15,many,TRBV15,TRBJ2-7,.,CATSPQATISYEQYF,TGTGCCACCAGCCCCCAGGCCACGATATCCTACGAGCAGTACTTC
12,.,TRBV29-1,TRBJ2-4,.,CSARLPAGIQYF,TGCAGCGCCAGACTCCCGGCAGGGATTCAGTACTTC
15,many,TRBV21-1,TRBJ2-7,.,CASSNPMTQSYEQYF,TGTGCCAGCAGCAACCCCATGACCCAGTCCTACGAGCAGTACTTC
16,few,TRBV27,TRBJ2-7,.,CASSLFPRGAAYEQYF,TGTGCCAGCAGTTTATTCCCCCGGGGGGCTGCCTACGAGCAGTACTTC